This T cell receptor beta chain was captured in a study of T-cell reconstitution after alpha-beta-depleted transplantation in children. This clonotype was detected a few times. As yet, its antigen is unknown. Library preparation (for TCRbeta) was performed with unique molecular identifiers. TCRdb re-derived calls from the PCR reads in MiXCR, one entry per CDR3 protein. Found here are more than 400,000 distinct CDR3 sequences, roughly 10% of them singletons; the top ten hold roughly 15%. Study results and caveats: The authors attributed T-cell counts and diversity one year after transplant mostly to newly produced T cells.

The clonotype comes from a female patient under 10 years old who had a stem cell transplant for aplastic anemia, so the T cells may come from the graft donor. Sequencing used PBMCs, mostly from graft donor cells, obtained 180 days after TCRalphabeta/CD19-depleted stem cell transplant.

The CDR3 bases are TGCGCCAGCAGCTTTACGGTTCGGCCTAGCGGGAGCACCGGGGAGCTGTTTTTT. Protein sequence: CASSFTVRPSGSTGELFF. The chain employs TRBV5-1 and TRBJ2-2, with 10 nucleotides matching TRBD2. This CDR3 has 18 residues. V was pared by 2 bases and J by 4 bases, with 11 bases of the junction left unmatched. Germline lookup yields CDR1 SGHRS and CDR2 YFSETQ.